The sequence of this TCR beta chain was determined in a study of shared clonotypes between healthy human individuals. Several immunoSEQ plates received, in even portions, the genomic DNA of each subset. The repertoire was sequenced with immunoSEQ multiplex PCR; TCRdb's copy has only in-frame clones and lacks some. Here the sample spans some 550,000 clones, more than 95% being singletons. In germline, CDR1 is ENHRY, CDR2 SYGVKD. The CDR3 is made up of 14 amino acids. The ends were cut back, 2 bases at V and 0 bases at J, with 8 bases in the middle. What was sequenced was naive CD4+ T cells sorted from blood. Subset given: CD45RA+ positively selected. This sequence joins TRBV10-3 and TRBJ2-7, with D hard to call. The TCR sequence derives from a woman aged 25 to 45 in good health. The CDR3 DNA is TGTGCCATCAGTGAGCGTCCGGACTCCTACGAGCAGTACTTC. Translated, it gives CAISERPDSYEQYF.